The next 21 T cell receptor beta chains were all read from a single sample in a study of blood T cell repertoires in COVID-19. The data were produced by immunoSEQ multiplex PCR, yet TCRdb's version contains in-frame clones alone and is incomplete. This table holds hundreds of thousands of clones, 88% found once. The sample consisted of peripheral blood. These receptors all come from a woman aged 30 to 39 with COVID-19, enrolled during active disease.

This chain joins TRBV14 and TRBJ2-1; 7 bases align to TRBD1. The CDR3 has 17 residues. The J segment lost 1 base and the V segment lost 0 bases, leaving 6 bases of the junction unmatched. The germline CDR1 and CDR2 sequences are SGHDN and FVKESK. CDR3 sequence reads: CASSQDLGGLSYNEQFF. Written as DNA, the CDR3 is TGTGCCAGCAGCCAAGATCTAGGGGGCCTGTCCTACAATGAGCAGTTCTTC.

The chain couples TRBV5-1 to TRBJ1-4; D possibly corresponds to TRBD1 (5 bases). The V end was cut by 9 bases, the J end by 7 bases, with 22 bases between. Per germline, CDR1 SGHRS and CDR2 YFSETQ. This CDR3 is 15 amino acids long. CDR3 DNA: TGCGCCACCTCGGCTGGGGGAGGAATGGGTGAAAAACTGTTTTTT. It encodes CATSAGGGMGEKLFF.

The V call is TRBV11-2, the J call TRBJ2-5; tentative D call: TRBD1 (6 bases). The CDR3 extends over 15 amino acids. The V gene lost 6 bases and the J gene lost 2 bases, with 16 bases spanning the gap. In germline, CDR1 is SGHAT, CDR2 FQNNGV. The CDR3 sequence is CASRQEWGQQETQYF. CDR3 nucleotides: TGTGCCAGCAGGCAAGAGTGGGGACAACAAGAGACCCAGTACTTC. Using reference TRBV11-2 and TRBJ2-5 for the parts outside the CDR3, the full variable domain is EAGVAQSPRYKIIEKRQSVAFWCNPISGHATLYWYQQILGQGPKLLIQFQNNGVVDDSQLPKDRFSAERLKGVDSTLKIQPAKLEDSAVYLCASRQEWGQQETQYFGPGTRLLVL.

This chain connects TRBV11-3 to TRBJ2-1, with unresolved D. Trimming removed 1 base from V and 4 bases from J, with 11 bases in between. The CDR3 runs 15 residues. Germline values: CDR1 SGHNT, CDR2 YENEEA. CDR3 region: CASSLVVTQYNEQFF. Here the CDR3 DNA reads TGTGCCAGCAGCTTAGTGGTCACTCAATACAATGAGCAGTTCTTC.

The chain couples TRBV6-5 to TRBJ1-6; TRBD1 agrees at 8 bases. The CDR3 covers 15 residues. With 2 bases clipped from V and 9 bases from J, the junction kept 6 bases outside the gene matches. Germline CDR1 is MNHEY and CDR2 is SVGAGI. This CDR3 reads CASSYRTGLSSPLHF. The CDR3 DNA is TGTGCCAGCAGTTACCGGACAGGGCTTAGTTCACCCCTCCACTTT.

The rearrangement uses TRBV24-1 and TRBJ2-3, with a weak D call TRBD2 (7 bases). CDR3 length equals 16 residues. Deletions cut 5 bases from V and 6 bases from J, with 20 bases between. CDR1 and CDR2 (germline): KGHDR, SFDVKD. The CDR3 is CATSGAAGGLRDTQYF. As DNA, the CDR3 is TGTGCCACCAGTGGGGCCGCCGGGGGGCTGAGGGATACGCAGTATTTT.

The rearrangement links TRBV7-2 to TRBJ2-2, with TRBD2 identical over 12 bases. Germline assignment: CDR1 SGHTA and CDR2 FQGNSA. With 5 bases clipped from V and 6 bases from J, the junction kept 7 bases outside the gene matches. This CDR3 comprises 16 residues. The CDR3 spells CASSPLLAGGPGELFF. In DNA form, the CDR3 reads TGTGCCAGCAGCCCCCTCCTAGCGGGAGGGCCCGGGGAGCTGTTTTTT.

The chain uses TRBV5-4 and TRBJ2-4; 7 bases agree with TRBD2. Germline V lookup: CDR1 SGHNT, CDR2 YYREEE (reference sequence). After removal of 3 bases from V and 0 bases from J, the junction contained 9 bases not matched to a gene. There are 17 residues in the CDR3. The CDR3 reads CASSWGGTVLAKNIQYF. The CDR3 nucleotides read TGTGCCAGCAGCTGGGGGGGTACAGTCTTAGCCAAAAACATTCAGTACTTC.

The genes are TRBV29-1 and TRBJ2-1; the D gene is possibly TRBD1 (5 bases). The CDR3 covers 13 residues. Germline V CDR1 and CDR2: SQVTM, ANQGSEA. Deletions cut 3 bases from V and 8 bases from J, with 14 bases between. The CDR3 coding sequence is TGCAGCGTTGAGATGACCAGGGCCCATGAGCAGTTCTTC. Translation gives CSVEMTRAHEQFF.

The chain uses TRBV13 and TRBJ2-7, with 9 bases identical to TRBD2. V gave up 4 bases and J gave up 0 bases; unmatched junction bases: 7. This CDR3 contains 16 residues. The germline V gene encodes CDR1 PRHDT and CDR2 FYEKMQ (reference sequence). The CDR3 DNA sequence: TGTGCCAGCAGCTGGGTAGCGGGGGCTAGCTCCTACGAGCAGTACTTC. It is translated as CASSWVAGASSYEQYF. The full variable domain, rest sourced from reference TRBV13 and TRBJ2-7, is AAGVIQSPRHLIKEKRETATLKCYPIPRHDTVYWYQQGPGQDPQFLISFYEKMQSDKGSIPDRFSAQQFSDYHSELNMSSLELGDSALYFCASSWVAGASSYEQYFGPGTRLTVT.

This chain links TRBV4-3 with TRBJ2-2; 7 bases align to TRBD2. This CDR3 region has 19 residues. Germline loops: CDR1 LGHNA, CDR2 YSLEER. The J segment lost 0 bases and the V segment lost 0 bases, leaving 10 bases of the junction unmatched. Here the CDR3 reads CASSQELIGGLSNTGELFF. CDR3 in DNA: TGCGCCAGCAGCCAAGAACTCATCGGGGGACTATCGAACACCGGGGAGCTGTTTTTT.

The chain uses TRBV11-3 and TRBJ1-1, with 8 bases fitting TRBD1. The V gene end was trimmed by 5 bases and the J gene end by 3 bases; junction bases not matched to a gene: 5. The CDR3 loop spans 14 amino acids. CDR1 and CDR2 (germline): SGHNT, YENEEA. Here the CDR3 DNA reads TGTGCCAGCAGCCTAAACAGGGGGGACACTGAAGCTTTCTTT. This sequence encodes CASSLNRGDTEAFF.

In this sample, this clone turned up once. The chain's CDR3 is CASSLGARAGELFF. The CDR3 nucleotides read TGCGCCAGCAGCTTGGGGGCGAGGGCCGGGGAGCTGTTTTTT. The chain recombines TRBV5-1 with TRBJ2-2; TRBD2 might be the D (5 bases). Trimming left V 0 bases short and J 6 bases short, with 9 bases between. The length of the CDR3 is 14 residues. Germline V gives CDR1 SGHRS, CDR2 YFSETQ.

The J gene is TRBJ1-6, the V gene TRBV11-2; 7 nucleotides match TRBD1. Losses at the gene ends were 3 bases for V and 6 bases for J; bases not matched to a gene: 8. The CDR3 has 16 residues. The germline gives CDR1 SGHAT, CDR2 FQNNGV. The CDR3 sequence is CASSLTGTVRNSPLHF. The CDR3 DNA sequence: TGTGCCAGCAGCTTGACAGGGACGGTTCGTAATTCACCCCTCCACTTT.

This CDR3 is CASSEAQGARTYEQYF. DNA for the CDR3: TGTGCCAGCAGTGAAGCTCAGGGGGCAAGGACCTACGAGCAGTACTTC. The V gene is TRBV2, the J gene TRBJ2-7; 8 bases agree with TRBD1. In germline, CDR1 is SNHLY, CDR2 FYNNEI. Trimming at V came to 0 bases and at J to 2 bases, leaving 6 bases not matched to a gene. This CDR3 region has 16 residues.

The chain joins TRBV7-2 to TRBJ2-1; TRBD2 agrees at 8 bases. This CDR3 has 16 amino acids. CDR1 is SGHTA and CDR2 is FQGNSA in the germline V gene. Trimming took 0 bases from V and 7 from J; bases not matched to a gene: 8. The CDR3 loop is CASSLAAGTSLNEQFF. DNA for the CDR3: TGTGCCAGCAGCTTAGCGGCCGGGACTAGTCTAAATGAGCAGTTCTTC.

V usage is TRBV15 and J usage is TRBJ2-7; 7 nucleotides agree with TRBD1. Trimming at V came to 0 bases and at J to 4 bases, leaving 6 bases not matched to a gene. Germline lookup yields CDR1 LNHNV and CDR2 YYDKDF (reference sequence). The CDR3 spans 15 residues. The CDR3 region has the DNA TGTGCCACCAGCAGAGATCGCGCAGGGGGATACGAGCAGTACTTC. Protein: CATSRDRAGGYEQYF.

This chain joins TRBV7-2 and TRBJ2-7; 9 bases fit TRBD1. This CDR3 has 15 amino acids. Per the germline V gene, CDR1 is SGHTA and CDR2 is FQGNSA. The J segment lost 5 bases and the V segment lost 0 bases, leaving 5 bases of the junction unmatched. CDR3 sequence: CASSLATGGVDEQYF. Here the CDR3 DNA reads TGTGCCAGCAGCTTAGCAACAGGGGGCGTAGACGAGCAGTACTTC.

The rearrangement uses TRBV2 and TRBJ2-7; 8 bases fit TRBD1. Germline V gene lookup returns CDR1 SNHLY and CDR2 FYNNEI. CDR3 length: 14 amino acids. J gave up 3 bases and V 7 bases, and 8 bases lay outside the gene matches. This CDR3 is CASMRTGWSYEQYF. The CDR3, as DNA: TGTGCCAGCATGCGGACAGGGTGGAGCTACGAGCAGTACTTC.

This clone was found once. The V call is TRBV9, the J call TRBJ2-6; 8 bases line up with TRBD1. This CDR3 contains 18 residues. The ends lost 3 bases at V and 1 base at J; junction bases unmatched: 9. In germline, CDR1 is SGDLS, CDR2 YYNGEE. The chain's CDR3 is CASSGDRKRSSGANVLTF. The CDR3 nucleotides are TGTGCCAGCAGCGGGGACAGGAAGAGGAGTTCTGGGGCCAACGTCCTGACTTTC.

The CDR3 here is CASSRQGDTSTDTQYF. CDR3 coding DNA: TGTGCCAGCAGCAGACAGGGGGACACTAGCACAGATACGCAGTATTTT. The chain has TRBV7-2 and TRBJ2-3; 9 nucleotides line up with TRBD1. The junction had 6 bases not matched to a gene; V was cut back by 5 bases and J by 0 bases. CDR3 length: 16 amino acids. Germline V gene data show CDR1 as SGHTA and CDR2 as FQGNSA.